A selection of T cell receptor beta chains follows, all from one sample in a study of Ad26.COV2.S vaccination and SARS-CoV-2 variants. Here immunoSEQ multiplex PCR was the method, and the copy in TCRdb shows in-frame clones only, minus some. The data show about 320,000 clones, 85% to 90% seen once. Specimen: peripheral blood, collected in a trial of Ad26.COV2.S vaccine versus placebo. These receptors originate from a person aged 18 to 59 who received the Ad26.COV2.S COVID-19 vaccine or a placebo. Both conserved end residues are part of each CDR3.

V gene | CDR3 protein
TRBV4-2 | CASSQETGTRNEQFF
TRBV5-6 | CASSSKRGVQETQYF
TRBV5-4 | CASSLGGQGRDGYTF
TRBV7-2 | CASSLARWSTDTQYF
TRBV30 | CAWTSRGGLGWNEQFF
TRBV9 | CASSVGAISTETQYF
TRBV19 | CASSTGQGRSYGYTF
TRBV3-1/TRBV3-2 | CASSRGRVNTEAFF
TRBV7-2 | CASSLMARGMFYGYTF
TRBV7-9 | CASSLGLGSGTQYF
TRBV6-5 | CASNERGGYGYTF
TRBV4-2 | CASSQVPGQRYNEQFF
TRBV19 | CASQEEGGSRLAFF
TRBV5-1 | CASSFQQGREVAYEQYF
TRBV19 | CASSYRGGGETQYF
TRBV7-9 | CASSLSRGPETQYF
TRBV9 | CASSVELFGTPYGYTF
TRBV11-2 | CASSPPKGADTQYF
TRBV5-4 | CASSLNFGANTEAFF
TRBV6-2/TRBV6-3 | CASSYASGDQETQYF
TRBV7-8 | CASSFVTGKNEKLFF
TRBV3-1/TRBV3-2 | CASSHRTGDGYTF
TRBV6-5 | CASSYSQAGGPYEQYF
TRBV18 | CASSPGQGLSEQYF
TRBV7-2 | CASSLVSGANVLTF
TRBV4-3 | CASSHLRQYNEQFF
TRBV2 | CASSETRNPKGGAKNIQYF
TRBV9 | CASSVDGQGWKTQYF
TRBV30 | CAWSVRGNTIYF
TRBV29-1 | CSVESGPEAFF
TRBV5-6 | CASSSRTANTEAFF
TRBV29-1 | CSVERDGNTEAFF
TRBV5-1 | CASSLGQGAGELFF
TRBV5-1 | CASSSGPFENTEAFF
TRBV5-1 | CASSLEQPSSYEQYF
TRBV3-1/TRBV3-2 | CASSPGEFRDNEKLFF
TRBV19 | CASSPRRYLTRSNTGELFF
TRBV15 | CATSRADGAEAFF
TRBV7-8 | CASSLTANQPQHF
TRBV2 | CASSVGGAAETQYF
TRBV25-1 | CASSGTGPGEQYF
TRBV30 | CAWSRGTPYEQYF
TRBV18 | CASSPLAGLGETQYF
TRBV30 | CAWSRLSVLAGNTIYF
TRBV3-1/TRBV3-2 | CASSQDWGRVVSEQYF
TRBV11-2 | CASSLDFSGGAQYF
TRBV19 | CASSGLGVGTDTQYF
TRBV24-1 | CATSFGVSYNEQFF
TRBV9 | CASSPRGSEGTEAFF
TRBV7-3 | CASSLRGDSNQPQHF
TRBV18 | CASSPFRADNTGELFF
TRBV19 | CASSTGTDTQYF
TRBV11-3 | CASSLLRGGNTSTDTQYF
TRBV5-6 | CASNGGGSEIYEQYF
TRBV13 | CASSLETGWDEQFF
TRBV18 | CASSPPGTGSYNEQFF
TRBV19 | CASGGQEIQPQHF
TRBV4-1 | CASSPRELRGDTQYF
TRBV19 | CASSWAGESSYEQYF